These 2 T cell receptor beta chains came from one sample sequenced in a study of OX40 agonist ivuxolimab in advanced cancers. The repertoire was sequenced with immunoSEQ multiplex PCR; TCRdb's copy has only in-frame clones and lacks some. The sample consists of tens of thousands of clones, 80% to 85% of them appearing once. The material sequenced was CD4+ or CD8+ T cells sorted from blood, taken in a trial of the OX40 agonist ivuxolimab. All receptors come from an adult with an advanced solid tumor such as melanoma, head and neck, liver or kidney cancer.

The V call is TRBV7-6, the J call TRBJ2-5; no clear D gene. Trimming removed 1 base from V and 4 bases from J, with 10 bases in between. The germline V gene encodes CDR1 SGHVS and CDR2 FNYEAQ. The CDR3 is 14 residues long. The CDR3 sequence is CASSLGYGGETQYF. The CDR3 DNA reads as TGTGCCAGCAGCTTAGGCTATGGTGGAGAGACCCAGTACTTC.

The chain is built from TRBV6-5 and TRBJ2-1, with TRBD2 identical over 9 bases. Unmatched junction bases numbered 1, after V lost 0 bases and J lost 4 bases. This CDR3 is built from 15 residues. Germline V CDR1 and CDR2: MNHEY, SVGAGI. DNA for the CDR3: TGTGCCAGCAGTTACTCGGCGGGGGGGTACAATGAGCAGTTCTTC. Its protein is CASSYSAGGYNEQFF.